These 2 T cell receptor beta chains came from one sample sequenced in a study of PD-1 blockade in classical Hodgkin lymphoma. Measured with immunoSEQ multiplex PCR; TCRdb has only the in-frame clones, and not every one. The sample consists of some 53,000 clones, roughly 86% of them appearing once. Described time point: cycle 4 day 1 (C4D1), after 5 to 7 weeks of nivolumab. Each patient relapsed following autologous stem cell transplantation, and prior brentuximab vedotin exposure differed. The source was peripheral blood mononuclear cells (PBMCs), collected before the fourth cycle of nivolumab. Receptors originate from a human donor with classical Hodgkin lymphoma.

This chain joins TRBV6-1 and TRBJ1-4; D is uncertain. The V gene lost 6 bases and the J gene lost 5 bases, with 10 bases spanning the gap. This CDR3 is 13 amino acids long. Germline CDR1 reads MNHNS; CDR2 reads SASEGT. This CDR3 is CASRDYGNEKLFF. The CDR3, as DNA: TGTGCCAGCAGGGACTATGGAAATGAAAAACTGTTTTTT.

The V gene is TRBV7-6, the J gene TRBJ2-5; TRBD1 agrees at 8 bases. There are 16 residues in the CDR3. CDR1 and CDR2 from the germline V gene are SGHVS and FNYEAQ. With V trimmed by 6 bases and J by 5 bases, 14 bases remained unmatched. In DNA form, the CDR3 reads TGTGCCAGCAGACCCTATCAGGACAGGGTGGGGGAGACCCAGTACTTC. Its protein product is CASRPYQDRVGETQYF.